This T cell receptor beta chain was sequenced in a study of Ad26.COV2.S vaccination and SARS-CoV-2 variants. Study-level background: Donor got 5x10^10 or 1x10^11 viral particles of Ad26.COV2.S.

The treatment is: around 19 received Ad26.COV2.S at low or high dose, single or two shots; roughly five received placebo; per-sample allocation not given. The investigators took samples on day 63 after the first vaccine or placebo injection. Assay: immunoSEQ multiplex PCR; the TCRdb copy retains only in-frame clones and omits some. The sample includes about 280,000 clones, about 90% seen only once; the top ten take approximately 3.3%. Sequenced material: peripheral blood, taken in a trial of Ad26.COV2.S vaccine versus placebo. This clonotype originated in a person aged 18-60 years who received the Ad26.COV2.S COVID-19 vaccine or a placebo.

The CDR3 sequence is CASSVTDTQYF. The DNA of the CDR3 is TGTGCCAGCAGTGTGACAGATACGCAGTATTTT. This sequence joins TRBV12-3 or TRBV12-4 and TRBJ2-3; no firm D call. The CDR3 runs 11 residues. The V end was cut by 5 bases, the J end by 3 bases, with 3 bases between.